Given below is one T cell receptor (beta chain) in context. Its antigen is unknown. These data come from a study of OX40 agonist ivuxolimab in advanced cancers. Looking at the study overall: Patients took ivuxolimab, an agonistic anti-OX40 (CD134) antibody. Eligibility admitted prior anti-PD-1, anti-PD-L1 or anti-CTLA-4 therapy; roughly 39% had some. Study-level results: Both CD4+ and CD8+ T cell populations in blood had undergone clonal expansion by week 6 at 0.1 to 3.0 mg/kg.

Sequenced by immunoSEQ multiplex PCR; TCRdb stores in-frame clones only, minus some. The sample includes about 67,000 clones, around 84% seen only once; the top ten take 2% to 2.5%. Germline V gene lookup returns CDR1 MNHEY and CDR2 SVGAGI. The V end lost 0 bases, the J end lost 5 bases, and 10 bases lay between the germline ends. This CDR3 spans 14 amino acids. This specimen consisted of CD4+ or CD8+ T cells sorted from blood, obtained in a trial of the OX40 agonist ivuxolimab. The TCR sequence derives from an adult with an advanced solid tumor such as melanoma, head and neck, liver or kidney cancer. The chain combines TRBV6-5 with TRBJ2-5; D may correspond to TRBD1 or TRBD2 (5 bases each). The CDR3 sequence is CASSYSPGTETQYF. Here the CDR3 DNA reads TGTGCCAGCAGTTACTCGCCAGGGACGGAGACCCAGTACTTC.